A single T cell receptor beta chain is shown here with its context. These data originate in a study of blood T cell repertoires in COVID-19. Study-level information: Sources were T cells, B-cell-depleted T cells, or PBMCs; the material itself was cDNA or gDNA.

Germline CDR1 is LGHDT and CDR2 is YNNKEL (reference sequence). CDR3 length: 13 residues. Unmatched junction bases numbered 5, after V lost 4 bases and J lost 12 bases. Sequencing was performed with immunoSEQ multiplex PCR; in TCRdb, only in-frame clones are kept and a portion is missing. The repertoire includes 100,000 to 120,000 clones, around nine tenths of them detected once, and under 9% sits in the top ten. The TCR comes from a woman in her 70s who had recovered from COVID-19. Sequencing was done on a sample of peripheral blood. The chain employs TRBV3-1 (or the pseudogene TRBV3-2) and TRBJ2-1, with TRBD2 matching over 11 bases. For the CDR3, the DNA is TGTGCCAGCAGCCTAGCGGGGGGGCAGTGGCAGTTCTTC. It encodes CASSLAGGQWQFF.